The TCR beta chain described here comes from a study of human T cells and chemical hapten exposure listed by TCRdb under 2021. With respect to the entire study: For sensitization, 2% DPC in acetone was applied to an approximately 2 cm by approximately 2 cm area of upper inner arm skin. Some 29 alopecia patients provided blood for TCR sequencing at one to four time points (pre-sensitization, 2, 6 and 24 weeks). Patch testing was done on the upper back using Finn chambers containing 0.01% DPC, and results were scored after 6 days according to International Contact Dermatitis Research Group standards. Libraries were combined into a pool for sequencing, and differences in TCR yield between samples came mainly from small differences in library volumes within the pool. Throughout the roughly 25-week study period, patients were also given weekly therapeutic DPC doses on the scalp. Blood samples were taken from patients before sensitization (week 0) and at 2, 6 and about 24 weeks after DPC sensitization. The patient cohort, mostly female, included alopecia areata with under or over 50% scalp involvement, alopecia totalis and alopecia universalis. In alopecia patients, the study followed how the peripheral blood TCR repertoire changed in vivo over primary and secondary sensitization to diphenylcyclopropenone (DPC), a hapten. Findings and caveats that apply to the study as a whole: Expanded TCRs formed significantly more large CDR3 similarity clusters than pre-sensitization or healthy control sets, consistent with antigen-driven responses. Patch test score was positively correlated with the number of PT1 expanded TCRs, with significance at thresholds 8, 16 and 32 but not at 4. Alopecia, a presumed autoimmune disease, was present in all patients, so the immune response of the patients might differ from that of healthy individuals. No change with DPC sensitization was found in the number of TCRs above 1 in 1000 frequency, and no evidence of global repertoire structure alterations was found. Repeated subsampling changed both the strength of the expansion versus patch-test correlation and the threshold at which the correlation became significant.

There are many counts of this clonotype. Its antigen specificity is not known. No base quality information exists; no much larger clone differs at one position. The CDR3 has 15 amino acids, counting the end cysteine and phenylalanine. The entry retains the CDR3 DNA only, 45 bases that are in frame from base 1. The germline V and J ends show losses of 6 bases and 3 bases respectively, and no gene match explains 5 bases of the junction. The germline V gene yields MNHEY for CDR1 and SVGEGT for CDR2. The intended sense of this specimen's time point label: patch test 2, 6 weeks after DPC sensitization. The treatment or condition label, as the study defines it: therapeutic diphenylcyclopropenone sensitization with weekly scalp DPC. Blood at each patch-test visit was drawn before the patch test was applied. Patients were considered eligible if aged 18 to 70, diagnosed with alopecia and deemed suitable for DPC therapy, and patients were excluded if pregnant. Total RNA was extracted from unfractionated whole blood collected in Tempus Blood RNA tubes.

Libraries were built with RACE. Sequencing was performed on a NextSeq 500. During library preparation, unique molecular identifiers were attached to individual cDNA molecules so that TCRs could be counted quantitatively and reproducibly. Both TCR alpha and TCR beta chains were sequenced from each blood RNA sample. The paper's processing steps were these. Samples had a median of around 92,000 TCRs, with a range from 23,224 to 690,600. V, J and CDR3 annotation of the TCR reads was carried out using the Decombinator software suite. For the PS versus PT1 abundance plots, all samples were subsampled to the same number of TCRs (28,000). TCRs were defined as expanded if absent before sensitization and observed at least eight times at the 2-week time point. The public reads were reprocessed in TCRdb via fastp at Q25 and MiXCR, keeping in-frame beta chains. Rows with a matching CDR3 protein are joined into one entry that keeps the most common DNA and genes. TCRdb, rather than the study authors, made the V and J calls. The sample profile shows 35,000 to 45,000 distinct CDR3 sequences; 8% to 9.5% of them were found once. The ten most abundant clones make up approximately 16% of the sample.

The sequence links TRBV6-2 or TRBV6-3 to TRBJ1-5, with 10 bases in between that match TRBD1. The sequences come from whole blood, collected in connection with sensitization to the hapten diphenylcyclopropenone (DPC). The receptor comes from a middle-aged woman with alopecia areata. Some clones in this sample may be carry-over from other donors' samples. The DNA sequence is as follows: TGTGCCAGCAGACTTGGGACAGGGGTCAATCAGCCCCAGCATTTT. Its product reads: CASRLGTGVNQPQHF.